This T cell receptor (beta chain) was sequenced for a study of T cell responses to AZD1222 COVID-19 vaccine. Remarks on this clone: Its antigen is still unknown.

Deletions cut 3 bases from V and 2 bases from J, with 19 bases between. This CDR3 is 17 amino acids long. Germline-derived CDR1 and CDR2 are MDHEN and SYDVKM. The study, taken as a whole, reports: Most donors were white British, females outnumbered males, and clonal diversity was possibly underestimated. Nearly half of the spike-specific TCRs reportedly recognize variant regions that carry no mutations.

The repertoire was sequenced with immunoSEQ multiplex PCR; TCRdb's copy has only in-frame clones and lacks some. Of over 55,000 clones in the sample, more than 60% were seen once. Recipients boosted at about 4 weeks or about 12 weeks are pooled. The receptor was derived from an adult who received the AZD1222 COVID-19 vaccine. The sequencing here drew on peripheral blood, taken 28 days after the second AZD1222 dose. This rearrangement joins TRBV28 to TRBJ1-2; a weak D match, TRBD1 (6 bases). The CDR3 protein is CASSLSQGSPNNYGYTF. The CDR3 DNA reads TGTGCCAGCAGTTTGTCACAGGGATCACCCAACAACTATGGCTACACCTTC.